A selection of T cell receptor beta chains follows, all from one sample in a study of PD-1 blockade in mismatch repair-deficient tumors. Some clones are missing from TCRdb's copy, which holds only in-frame ones; the method was immunoSEQ multiplex PCR. This sample has about 68,000 clones, with about 78% found just once. Sequencing used peripheral blood, obtained 2 weeks after starting pembrolizumab. The receptors shown here come from an adult with mismatch repair-deficient cancer. The CDR3 runs from the conserved cysteine through the conserved F or W. Fields, in order: V gene, clone size, D gene, J gene, CDR3 protein, CDR3 DNA. D genes are given only for firm matches. Rows may omit the clone size; those that give it use once, few, many or a size class.

TRBV7-2	.	TRBD1	TRBJ2-1	CASRDRSGSYNEQFF	TGTGCCAGCCGGGACAGGAGTGGGAGCTACAATGAGCAGTTCTTC
TRBV6-6	.	TRBD1	TRBJ1-4	CASSPRAGQGGKLFF	TGTGCCAGCAGTCCAAGGGCGGGACAGGGAGGCAAACTGTTTTTT
TRBV7-9	.	TRBD1	TRBJ1-1	CASSPGGGGNTEAFF	TGTGCCAGCAGCCCCGGGGGAGGGGGCAACACTGAAGCTTTCTTT
TRBV19	.	.	TRBJ1-5	CASSPGVGQPQHF	TGTGCCAGTAGTCCCGGGGTAGGTCAGCCCCAGCATTTT
TRBV5-4	many	.	TRBJ2-7	CASSRGPAGYEQYF	TGTGCCAGCAGCCGGGGGCCAGCCGGCTACGAGCAGTACTTC
TRBV9	.	.	TRBJ1-1	CASSVEQDDTEAFF	TGTGCCAGCAGCGTAGAACAGGATGACACTGAAGCTTTCTTT
TRBV5-1	.	.	TRBJ1-2	CASSSTSAPSYGYTF	TGCGCCAGCAGCTCCACTAGCGCGCCTTCCTATGGCTACACCTTC
TRBV29-1	.	TRBD2	TRBJ2-5	CSVDGWAGGPGVETQYF	TGCAGCGTTGATGGATGGGCGGGAGGGCCGGGTGTGGAGACCCAGTACTTC
TRBV18	.	.	TRBJ2-4	CASSAGLEGNIQYF	TGTGCCAGCTCAGCAGGACTGGAGGGAAACATTCAGTACTTC
TRBV19	once	TRBD2	TRBJ2-3	CASRKTSGRVTDTQYF	TGTGCCAGTAGAAAGACTAGCGGGAGGGTTACAGATACGCAGTATTTT
TRBV15	.	.	TRBJ2-5	CATSRDGIETQYF	TGTGCCACCAGCAGAGATGGTATTGAGACCCAGTACTTC
TRBV10-2	.	.	TRBJ2-1	CASSSEVGLVDNEQFF	TGCGCCAGCAGTTCGGAGGTCGGCCTAGTGGACAATGAGCAGTTCTTC
TRBV11-2	.	.	TRBJ2-1	CASSILQGAVNEQFF	TGTGCCAGCAGCATACTTCAAGGAGCGGTCAATGAGCAGTTCTTC
TRBV19	once	TRBD1	TRBJ2-3	CASSDRGYGDTQYF	TGTGCCAGTAGTGACAGGGGGTACGGAGATACGCAGTATTTT
TRBV6-6	.	.	TRBJ1-2	CASSYVGTADYGYTF	TGTGCCAGCAGTTACGTAGGTACAGCCGACTATGGCTACACCTTC
TRBV7-3	.	.	TRBJ1-1	CASSLGAGRTEAFF	TGTGCCAGCAGCTTGGGCGCAGGGCGGACTGAAGCTTTCTTT
TRBV14	.	TRBD2	TRBJ2-7	CASSLPGLGSHEQYF	TGTGCCAGCAGCCTCCCGGGACTAGGTAGCCACGAGCAGTACTTC
TRBV7-7	.	.	TRBJ2-2	CASSLAGEAGELFF	TGTGCTAGCAGCTTAGCAGGGGAAGCCGGGGAGCTGTTTTTT
TRBV19	.	.	TRBJ1-2	CASSTNVHGQKGYGYTF	TGTGCCAGTAGCACCAATGTTCACGGACAGAAAGGCTATGGCTACACCTTC
TRBV7-9	.	.	TRBJ1-2	CASSLVPGPGYGYTF	TGTGCCAGCAGCTTAGTTCCGGGGCCTGGCTATGGCTACACCTTC
TRBV19	few	.	TRBJ2-7	CASTRTVSSYEQYF	TGTGCCAGTACCCGGACAGTAAGCTCCTACGAGCAGTACTTC
TRBV19	.	.	TRBJ1-2	CASSQTANYGYTF	TGTGCCAGTAGCCAGACAGCTAACTATGGCTACACCTTC
TRBV11-3	.	TRBD1	TRBJ1-2	CASSLGQGEYYGYTF	TGTGCCAGCAGCTTGGGACAGGGGGAGTACTATGGCTACACCTTC
TRBV7-2	.	.	TRBJ2-7	CASTQGRGSYEQYF	TGTGCCAGCACCCAGGGGCGGGGCTCCTACGAGCAGTACTTC
TRBV6-6	.	TRBD1	TRBJ1-3	CASSSNRGGSGNTIYF	TGTGCCAGCAGTTCCAACAGGGGGGGCTCTGGAAACACCATATATTTT
TRBV15	.	.	TRBJ1-5	CATSRGGSLNQPQHF	TGTGCCACCAGCAGAGGCGGGAGCCTCAATCAGCCCCAGCATTTT
TRBV6-5	.	TRBD1	TRBJ1-2	CASSYSTMGQGRGYTF	TGTGCCAGCAGTTACTCGACTATGGGACAGGGGAGAGGCTACACCTTC
TRBV6-1	.	.	TRBJ1-4	CASSEERVPGRKEKLFF	TGTGCCAGCAGTGAAGAGAGGGTCCCGGGGAGGAAGGAAAAACTGTTTTTT
TRBV30	.	.	TRBJ2-3	CAWGTSGTLIPYF	TGTGCCTGGGGTACCTCCGGGACTCTCATACCGTATTTT
TRBV28	.	TRBD2	TRBJ2-1	CASSLGARTSGTNEQFF	TGTGCCAGCAGTTTGGGAGCTCGGACTAGCGGGACCAATGAGCAGTTCTTC
TRBV5-6	.	TRBD1	TRBJ1-5	CASSRTGAQPQHF	TGTGCCAGCAGCCGGACAGGGGCCCAGCCCCAGCATTTT
TRBV19	.	.	TRBJ2-1	CASSINLEQFF	TGTGCCAGTAGTATCAACCTCGAGCAGTTCTTC
TRBV7-2	.	.	TRBJ2-1	CASSLANSNWGNEQFF	TGTGCCAGCAGCTTAGCGAACAGCAATTGGGGCAATGAGCAGTTCTTC
TRBV5-5	.	.	TRBJ2-2	CASSLDWTGAFGELFF	TGTGCCAGCAGCTTGGATTGGACGGGGGCGTTCGGGGAGCTGTTTTTT
TRBV6-6	.	TRBD1	TRBJ1-1	CASMGRGGTEAFF	TGTGCCAGCATGGGCAGGGGGGGCACTGAAGCTTTCTTT
TRBV6-5	few	.	TRBJ2-2	CASSYGPNTGELFF	TGTGCCAGCAGTTACGGTCCCAACACCGGGGAGCTGTTTTTT
TRBV30	.	.	TRBJ2-7	CAWSVRGEQYF	TGTGCCTGGAGTGTCAGGGGCGAGCAGTACTTC
TRBV19	.	.	TRBJ2-7	CASSTATNSYEQYF	TGTGCCAGTAGTACAGCCACTAACTCCTACGAGCAGTACTTC
TRBV19	.	.	TRBJ2-2	CASSIQAFAGELFF	TGTGCCAGTAGTATCCAGGCGTTTGCCGGGGAGCTGTTTTTT
TRBV29-1	.	.	TRBJ1-3	CSVETGNTIYF	TGCAGCGTTGAGACTGGAAACACCATATATTTT
TRBV6-5	.	.	TRBJ2-1	CASSEASEQFF	TGTGCCAGCAGTGAAGCCTCTGAGCAGTTCTTC
TRBV4-1	few	.	TRBJ1-2	CASSQHEGSNYGYTF	TGCGCCAGCAGCCAACATGAGGGCAGCAACTATGGCTACACCTTC